This is a list of T cell receptor beta chains from one sample in a study of blood T cell repertoires in COVID-19. Using immunoSEQ multiplex PCR, the repertoire was profiled, and TCRdb retains in-frame clones only, with some absent. The sample lists 200,000 to 250,000 clones; around four fifths were seen once. Sequenced input: peripheral blood. All receptors come from a woman of 80 years or more with acute or convalescent COVID-19. The CDR3 runs from the conserved cysteine through the conserved F or W. A D gene is named only where the DNA matches it firmly. Only some rows state a clone size, as once, few, many or a class for expanded clones.

CDR3nt: TGCGCCAGCAGCTCGGGTTGGGGGCTACAAGAGACCCAGTACTTC
CDR3aa: CASSSGWGLQETQYF
j_gene: TRBJ2-5
abundance: NA
d_gene: NA
v_gene: TRBV5-1

CDR3nt: TGTGCCAGCAGTTTTACCGGGGAAGGAAACTATGAGCAGTTCTTC
CDR3aa: CASSFTGEGNYEQFF
j_gene: TRBJ2-1
abundance: NA
d_gene: NA
v_gene: TRBV28

CDR3nt: TGCGCCTCAACCCGAGTGGGACTAGCGGCCCAAGAGACCCAGTACTTC
CDR3aa: CASTRVGLAAQETQYF
j_gene: TRBJ2-5
abundance: NA
d_gene: TRBD2
v_gene: TRBV5-1

CDR3nt: TGTGCCAGCAGCTGGCGGGCCCAAGAGACCCAGTACTTC
CDR3aa: CASSWRAQETQYF
j_gene: TRBJ2-5
abundance: NA
d_gene: NA
v_gene: TRBV7-6

CDR3nt: TGTGCCAGCAGCTTAAGGACAGGGGGCCAGGAAAACATTCAGTACTTC
CDR3aa: CASSLRTGGQENIQYF
j_gene: TRBJ2-4
abundance: NA
d_gene: TRBD1
v_gene: TRBV7-9

CDR3nt: TGTGCCAGCAGCTCTGGACATAATCCCAGCAATCAGCCCCAGCATTTT
CDR3aa: CASSSGHNPSNQPQHF
j_gene: TRBJ1-5
abundance: NA
d_gene: NA
v_gene: TRBV7-2

CDR3nt: TGTGCCAGCAGCTTAGCCCGCACAGGGGGATTAATGATTACAGATACGCAGTATTTT
CDR3aa: CASSLARTGGLMITDTQYF
j_gene: TRBJ2-3
abundance: NA
d_gene: TRBD1
v_gene: TRBV7-9

CDR3nt: TGTGCCAGCAGATCCGGGACAGTCGCTTCACCCCTCCACTTT
CDR3aa: CASRSGTVASPLHF
j_gene: TRBJ1-6
abundance: NA
d_gene: TRBD1
v_gene: TRBV6-6

CDR3nt: TGTGCCAGCAGTGAACACCTAGCCCGGGGTGGGGGCACAGATACGCAGTATTTT
CDR3aa: CASSEHLARGGGTDTQYF
j_gene: TRBJ2-3
abundance: NA
d_gene: NA
v_gene: TRBV2

CDR3nt: TGTGCCAGCAGTTTTAGGCGACAGGGGATTAATCAGCCCCAGCATTTT
CDR3aa: CASSFRRQGINQPQHF
j_gene: TRBJ1-5
abundance: NA
d_gene: TRBD1
v_gene: TRBV28

CDR3nt: TGCGCCAGCAGCTCCGGGACAGGGATCACTGAAGCTTTCTTT
CDR3aa: CASSSGTGITEAFF
j_gene: TRBJ1-1
abundance: NA
d_gene: TRBD1
v_gene: TRBV5-1

CDR3nt: TGTGCCAGCAGCTCGAGACAGGGGGCTAATGAAAAACTGTTTTTT
CDR3aa: CASSSRQGANEKLFF
j_gene: TRBJ1-4
abundance: NA
d_gene: TRBD1
v_gene: TRBV3-1/TRBV3-2

CDR3nt: TGTGCCAGCTCAGCTAGCGGGGGCTATGAGCAGTTCTTC
CDR3aa: CASSASGGYEQFF
j_gene: TRBJ2-1
abundance: NA
d_gene: TRBD2
v_gene: TRBV7-3

CDR3nt: TGTGCCAGCAGCTTAGACTACAGCACCGGGGAGCTGTTTTTT
CDR3aa: CASSLDYSTGELFF
j_gene: TRBJ2-2
abundance: NA
d_gene: NA
v_gene: TRBV11-3

CDR3nt: TGTGCCAGCAGCTTCCCGACTAGCGGGGGGTCCGCAGATACGCAGTATTTT
CDR3aa: CASSFPTSGGSADTQYF
j_gene: TRBJ2-3
abundance: NA
d_gene: TRBD2
v_gene: TRBV5-6

CDR3nt: TGTGCCAGCAGCTTAGTGGCGCCCCCAGGGCAGTTCTTC
CDR3aa: CASSLVAPPGQFF
j_gene: TRBJ2-1
abundance: NA
d_gene: NA
v_gene: TRBV11-1

CDR3nt: TGTGCCAGCAGACCCAGTAGCTACACCGGGGAGCTGTTTTTT
CDR3aa: CASRPSSYTGELFF
j_gene: TRBJ2-2
abundance: NA
d_gene: NA
v_gene: TRBV7-2

CDR3nt: TGCGCCAGCAGCACTTACCCTTACCCAAGCTCCTACAATGAGCAGTTCTTC
CDR3aa: CASSTYPYPSSYNEQFF
j_gene: TRBJ2-1
abundance: NA
d_gene: NA
v_gene: TRBV5-1

CDR3nt: TGTGCCAGCAGCGTAGAAGCGGGAGGCGCGGTAGATACGCAGTATTTT
CDR3aa: CASSVEAGGAVDTQYF
j_gene: TRBJ2-3
abundance: NA
d_gene: TRBD2
v_gene: TRBV9

CDR3nt: TGTGCCAGCAGATTATTATCAGGGGTTAACTATGGCTACACCTTC
CDR3aa: CASRLLSGVNYGYTF
j_gene: TRBJ1-2
abundance: NA
d_gene: NA
v_gene: TRBV6-5

CDR3nt: TGTGCCAGCAGCCTCACAGATACGCAGTATTTT
CDR3aa: CASSLTDTQYF
j_gene: TRBJ2-3
abundance: NA
d_gene: NA
v_gene: TRBV11-2

CDR3nt: TGTGCCAGCAGCTTAGTTAGCGGGGGGGCCGGTGAGACCCAGTACTTC
CDR3aa: CASSLVSGGAGETQYF
j_gene: TRBJ2-5
abundance: NA
d_gene: TRBD2
v_gene: TRBV11-2

CDR3nt: TGTGCCAGCACTCTGGGCAGGGGCGGCTATGGCTACACCTTC
CDR3aa: CASTLGRGGYGYTF
j_gene: TRBJ1-2
abundance: NA
d_gene: NA
v_gene: TRBV2

CDR3nt: TGCGCCAGCAGCTTTGCGGGGGGGGGCACAGATACGCAGTATTTT
CDR3aa: CASSFAGGGTDTQYF
j_gene: TRBJ2-3
abundance: NA
d_gene: TRBD2
v_gene: TRBV5-1

CDR3nt: TGTGCCAGCAGCTTAGCCCCCGGACCCCAACAGGCTGGTCACTTC
CDR3aa: CASSLAPGPQQAGHF
j_gene: TRBJ2-7
abundance: once
d_gene: NA
v_gene: TRBV7-2

CDR3nt: TGTGCCAGCAGCGGAAGTGGCGGGACAGGGGCCACCGGGGAGCTGTTTTTT
CDR3aa: CASSGSGGTGATGELFF
j_gene: TRBJ2-2
abundance: many
d_gene: TRBD1
v_gene: TRBV7-3

CDR3nt: TGTGCCAGCAGTTCCGGACTAGCGAGGGGCTACGAGCAGTACTTC
CDR3aa: CASSSGLARGYEQYF
j_gene: TRBJ2-7
abundance: NA
d_gene: TRBD2
v_gene: TRBV6-2/TRBV6-3

CDR3nt: TGTGCTAGTGGCCAAGCCACAGATACGCAGTATTTT
CDR3aa: CASGQATDTQYF
j_gene: TRBJ2-3
abundance: once
d_gene: NA
v_gene: TRBV12-5

CDR3nt: TGTGCCAGCAGCCCGGATGACAGGGAAGGTGGAAAACTGTTTTTT
CDR3aa: CASSPDDREGGKLFF
j_gene: TRBJ1-4
abundance: NA
d_gene: TRBD1
v_gene: TRBV7-2

CDR3nt: TGCAGCGTTGAAAACCCTTTCCAGGATGGCTACACCTTC
CDR3aa: CSVENPFQDGYTF
j_gene: TRBJ1-2
abundance: few
d_gene: NA
v_gene: TRBV29-1

CDR3nt: TGTGCCAGCAGCTTAGCCGCGGCAGGGACTAACTATGGCTACACCTTC
CDR3aa: CASSLAAAGTNYGYTF
j_gene: TRBJ1-2
abundance: once
d_gene: NA
v_gene: TRBV7-2

CDR3nt: TGTGCCAGCAGCTTAGATTGGGACAGGCCAAGGTACTATGGCTACACCTTC
CDR3aa: CASSLDWDRPRYYGYTF
j_gene: TRBJ1-2
abundance: few
d_gene: TRBD1
v_gene: TRBV11-2

CDR3nt: TGTGCCAGCAGAAGACAGGCTGAAGCTTTCTTT
CDR3aa: CASRRQAEAFF
j_gene: TRBJ1-1
abundance: NA
d_gene: NA
v_gene: TRBV6-6